What follows describes a single TCR beta chain. Data came from immunoSEQ multiplex PCR; TCRdb stores just in-frame clones and leaves some out. The table lists 250,000 to 300,000 clones, 85% to 90% of them singletons. V gave up 6 bases and J gave up 7 bases, with 9 bases separating them. CDR1 is LNHDA and CDR2 is SQIVND in the germline V gene (reference sequence). CDR3 length: 11 amino acids. This sample was included in a study of blood T cell repertoires in COVID-19. This TCR was recovered from a woman aged 40 to 50 who had recovered from COVID-19. The chain has TRBV19 and TRBJ1-1; D is uncertain. Sequenced sample: peripheral blood. The DNA of the CDR3 is TGTGCCAGTAGCCTGAGGTTTGAAGCTTTCTTT. Its protein product is CASSLRFEAFF. Full variable domain (outside the CDR3, taken from reference TRBV19 and TRBJ1-1): DGGITQSPKYLFRKEGQNVTLSCEQNLNHDAMYWYRQDPGQGLRLIYYSQIVNDFQKGDIAEGYSVSREKKESFPLTVTSAQKNPTAFYLCASSLRFEAFFGQGTRLTVV.